The 22 T cell receptor beta chains listed next were all sequenced from one sample in a study of OX40 agonist ivuxolimab in advanced cancers. The table came from immunoSEQ multiplex PCR; TCRdb's copy has only in-frame clones and leaves some out. Among about 35,000 clones, about nine tenths were seen once, and the ten largest hold about 33%. Sequenced material: CD4+ or CD8+ T cells sorted from blood, taken in a trial of the OX40 agonist ivuxolimab. Receptor source: an adult with an advanced solid tumor such as melanoma, head and neck, liver or kidney cancer.

The chain links TRBV11-2 to TRBJ1-2; TRBD1 agrees at 10 bases. CDR3 length equals 16 residues. The germline gives CDR1 SGHAT, CDR2 FQNNGV. J lost 1 base, V lost 3 bases, and 5 bases had no gene match. The CDR3 here is CASSFIGTGDNYGYTF. The CDR3 DNA sequence: TGTGCCAGCAGCTTCATTGGGACAGGGGATAACTATGGCTACACCTTC.

The V gene is TRBV5-6, the J gene TRBJ1-3, with no clear D. The CDR3 totals 14 residues. Trimming removed 0 bases from V and 1 base from J, with 5 bases in between. Germline lookup yields CDR1 SGHDT and CDR2 YYEEEE. The CDR3 sequence: CASSLGPSGNTIYF. CDR3 nucleotide sequence: TGTGCCAGCAGCTTGGGACCTTCTGGAAACACCATATATTTT.

V and J are TRBV7-9 and TRBJ2-3, with 11 bases that match TRBD2. Trimming removed 9 bases from V and 2 bases from J; junction bases left unmatched: 4. Germline V CDR1 and CDR2: SEHNR, FQNEAQ (reference sequence). This CDR3 is built from 14 residues. This chain's CDR3 is CASGTSGSTDTQYF. The CDR3 DNA reads as TGTGCCAGTGGGACTAGCGGTTCCACAGATACGCAGTATTTT.

The chain carries TRBV5-4 and TRBJ1-2, with 9 nucleotides matching TRBD1. Germline CDR1 reads SGHNT; CDR2 reads YYREEE (reference sequence). The CDR3 sequence is 13 residues long. Trimming removed 3 bases from V and 10 bases from J; junction bases left unmatched: 7. The CDR3 protein is CASSYGTGSFYTF. The CDR3 DNA reads TGTGCCAGCAGCTACGGGACAGGGAGTTTCTACACCTTC.

The gene calls are TRBV19 and TRBJ2-1; D might be TRBD2 (5 bases). Deletions cut 3 bases from V and 10 bases from J, with 13 bases between. Germline V lookup: CDR1 LNHDA, CDR2 SQIVND (reference sequence). There are 13 residues in the CDR3. The CDR3 bases are TGTGCCAGTAGTATCGTCTCAGCGGACGAGCAGTTCTTC. It yields the protein CASSIVSADEQFF. Full variable domain (remainder filled in from reference TRBV19 and TRBJ2-1): DGGITQSPKYLFRKEGQNVTLSCEQNLNHDAMYWYRQDPGQGLRLIYYSQIVNDFQKGDIAEGYSVSREKKESFPLTVTSAQKNPTAFYLCASSIVSADEQFFGPGTRLTVL.

This chain uses TRBV4-3 with TRBJ2-7; TRBD2 agrees at 11 bases. The CDR3 covers 15 residues. Germline V gives CDR1 LGHNA, CDR2 YSLEER. After removal of 5 bases from V and 4 bases from J, the junction contained 7 bases not matched to a gene. CDR3 amino acids: CASSLRVAGGYEQYF. The DNA of the CDR3 is TGCGCCAGCAGCTTACGAGTAGCGGGAGGGTACGAGCAGTACTTC.

The V call is TRBV5-4, the J call TRBJ2-1; 8 bases are shared with TRBD2. Germline CDR1 SGHNT, CDR2 YYREEE (reference sequence). This CDR3 spans 18 amino acids. Losses at the gene ends were 1 base for V and 2 bases for J; bases not matched to a gene: 11. This CDR3 reads CASSLRLLAVLTYNEQFF. DNA of the CDR3: TGTGCCAGCAGCTTGCGTCTACTAGCGGTCTTAACCTACAATGAGCAGTTCTTC.

The chain has TRBV5-1 and TRBJ2-2, with D possibly TRBD1 on 5 matching bases. The CDR3 spans 13 residues. V lost 5 bases, J lost 4 bases, and 9 bases lay in between. Germline CDR1 SGHRS, CDR2 YFSETQ. For the CDR3, the DNA is TGCGCCAGCAGTATCCAGGGCACCGGGGAGCTGTTTTTT. Amino acid sequence: CASSIQGTGELFF. The full variable domain, completed using reference TRBV5-1 and TRBJ2-2, is KAGVTQTPRYLIKTRGQQVTLSCSPISGHRSVSWYQQTPGQGLQFLFEYFSETQRNKGNFPGRFSGRQFSNSRSEMNVSTLELGDSALYLCASSIQGTGELFFGEGSRLTVL.

The rearrangement links TRBV15 to TRBJ1-2; TRBD1 matches at 7 bases. V was clipped by 3 bases and J by 2 bases; unmatched bases: 6. Germline V gene data show CDR1 as LNHNV and CDR2 as YYDKDF (reference sequence). This CDR3 is built from 15 residues. The CDR3 sequence is CATSRGTTGNYGYTF. The CDR3 DNA sequence: TGTGCCACCAGCAGGGGAACGACAGGGAACTATGGCTACACCTTC. The complete variable domain, with remaining parts taken from reference TRBV15 and TRBJ1-2, reads DAMVIQNPRYQVTQFGKPVTLSCSQTLNHNVMYWYQQKSSQAPKLLFHYYDKDFNNEADTPDNFQSRRPNTSFCFLDIRSPGLGDTAMYLCATSRGTTGNYGYTFGSGTRLTVV.

This rearrangement joins TRBV5-1 to TRBJ2-1; 13 bases line up with TRBD2. The J segment lost 3 bases and the V segment lost 4 bases, leaving 7 bases of the junction unmatched. The germline CDR1 and CDR2 sequences are SGHRS and YFSETQ. CDR3 length: 17 amino acids. CDR3 residues: CASSIGLAGEHYNEQFF. In nucleotides, the CDR3 is TGCGCCAGCAGCATAGGACTAGCGGGAGAGCACTACAATGAGCAGTTCTTC.

The chain is built from TRBV14 and TRBJ2-7; the match to TRBD1 covers 8 bases. Germline V gene lookup returns CDR1 SGHDN and CDR2 FVKESK. This CDR3 has 16 amino acids. Trimming at V came to 4 bases and at J to 5 bases, leaving 13 bases not matched to a gene. CDR3 coding DNA: TGTGCCAGCAGCCTCCTCTCGACAGGGGAGATCCACGAGCAGTACTTC. This codes for CASSLLSTGEIHEQYF.

The rearrangement links TRBV6-4 to TRBJ2-7, with 11 bases that match TRBD2. After removal of 8 bases from V and 4 bases from J, the junction contained 4 bases not matched to a gene. This CDR3 has 13 residues. Germline values: CDR1 MRHNA, CDR2 SNTAGT. The CDR3 bases are TGTGCCAGCCCACTAGCGGGAGTTTACGAGCAGTACTTC. Its protein is CASPLAGVYEQYF.

The genes are TRBV4-1 and TRBJ2-7; TRBD2 matches 8 bases. The junction had 8 bases not matched to a gene; V was cut back by 0 bases and J by 4 bases. The CDR3 spans 16 residues. CDR1 MGHRA and CDR2 YSYEKL come from the germline V gene. CDR3 protein: CASSQDPSSGMYEQYF. As DNA, the CDR3 is TGCGCCAGCAGCCAAGATCCTAGTAGCGGGATGTACGAGCAGTACTTC.

The rearrangement joins TRBV29-1 to TRBJ2-7; D is perhaps TRBD1 or TRBD2 (5 bases each). Looked up from germline, CDR1 is SQVTM and CDR2 is ANQGSEA. V gave up 6 bases and J gave up 7 bases, with 22 bases separating them. The CDR3 is 14 amino acids. The CDR3 DNA follows: TGCAGCGTCCCGGACTCGACAGAGGAACGGGAGCAGTACTTC. It specifies CSVPDSTEEREQYF.

The chain joins TRBV9 to TRBJ2-6; 9 bases agree with TRBD1. This CDR3 comprises 17 residues. V shed 3 bases and J 2 bases; nucleotides not matched to a gene: 6. Germline V gene lookup returns CDR1 SGDLS and CDR2 YYNGEE. The CDR3 is CASSEPGQGTGANVLTF. The CDR3 DNA is TGTGCCAGCAGCGAGCCGGGACAGGGCACTGGGGCCAACGTCCTGACTTTC. The full variable domain, completed using reference TRBV9 and TRBJ2-6, is DSGVTQTPKHLITATGQRVTLRCSPRSGDLSVYWYQQSLDQGLQFLIQYYNGEERAKGNILERFSAQQFPDLHSELNLSSLELGDSALYFCASSEPGQGTGANVLTFGAGSRLTVL.

The gene calls are TRBV2 and TRBJ2-1, with 7 bases lining up with TRBD2. CDR3 length equals 16 residues. V was clipped by 1 base and J by 7 bases; unmatched bases: 10. Germline CDR1 reads SNHLY; CDR2 reads FYNNEI. The CDR3 loop is CASSEGGGLLRNEQFF. CDR3 sequence (DNA): TGTGCCAGCAGTGAAGGGGGGGGACTCCTTAGGAATGAGCAGTTCTTC.

The chain combines TRBV6-5 with TRBJ2-1; D ambiguous. Trimming removed 5 bases at V and 1 base at J, with 12 bases between. The CDR3 is made up of 15 amino acids. In germline, CDR1 is MNHEY, CDR2 SVGAGI. The CDR3 nucleotides are TGTGCCAGCAGTCTCTGGAGAAGGTCCTACAATGAGCAGTTCTTC. This codes for CASSLWRRSYNEQFF.

The chain couples TRBV5-4 to TRBJ2-2; TRBD1 agrees at 12 bases. J lost 4 bases, V lost 4 bases, and 11 bases had no gene match. Germline V gene lookup returns CDR1 SGHNT and CDR2 YYREEE (reference sequence). The CDR3 has 18 residues. In DNA, the CDR3 is TGTGCCAGCAGCCAACTCCCCCGGGACAGGGGGCTCACCGGGGAGCTGTTTTTT. This codes for CASSQLPRDRGLTGELFF.

The chain has TRBV7-8 and TRBJ1-3; no firm D call. The V and J ends lost 3 bases and 0 bases respectively, with 15 bases between them. CDR1 and CDR2 from the germline V gene are SGHVS and FQNEAQ. The CDR3 is 17 amino acids. The CDR3 nucleotides read TGTGCCAGCAGCTTGGAGCACCAGTTCCCCTCTGGAAACACCATATATTTT. Translation: CASSLEHQFPSGNTIYF.

The rearrangement uses TRBV6-4 and TRBJ2-5, with 9 bases aligning to TRBD2. The CDR3 runs 17 residues. Per germline, CDR1 MRHNA and CDR2 SNTAGT. The J segment lost 0 bases and the V segment lost 7 bases, leaving 12 bases of the junction unmatched. The CDR3 DNA sequence: TGTGCCAGCAACCCTGGAACTCTAGCGGGATACCAAGAGACCCAGTACTTC. It encodes CASNPGTLAGYQETQYF.

This chain joins TRBV29-1 and TRBJ2-7; TRBD2 aligns across 10 bases. The CDR3 is 13 residues long. Germline values: CDR1 SQVTM, CDR2 ANQGSEA. After removal of 5 bases from V and 7 bases from J, the junction contained 8 bases not matched to a gene. The CDR3 loop is CSVTGLASPEQYF. Here the CDR3 DNA reads TGCAGCGTTACGGGACTAGCGTCACCTGAGCAGTACTTC.

V and J are TRBV5-6 and TRBJ2-2, with D perhaps TRBD1 (5 bases). CDR1 SGHDT and CDR2 YYEEEE come from the germline V gene. Trimming took 4 bases from V and 5 from J, leaving 6 bases between them. The CDR3 has 12 residues. Here the CDR3 reads CASSPGTGELFF. The CDR3 bases are TGTGCCAGCAGCCCAGGGACCGGGGAGCTGTTTTTT.